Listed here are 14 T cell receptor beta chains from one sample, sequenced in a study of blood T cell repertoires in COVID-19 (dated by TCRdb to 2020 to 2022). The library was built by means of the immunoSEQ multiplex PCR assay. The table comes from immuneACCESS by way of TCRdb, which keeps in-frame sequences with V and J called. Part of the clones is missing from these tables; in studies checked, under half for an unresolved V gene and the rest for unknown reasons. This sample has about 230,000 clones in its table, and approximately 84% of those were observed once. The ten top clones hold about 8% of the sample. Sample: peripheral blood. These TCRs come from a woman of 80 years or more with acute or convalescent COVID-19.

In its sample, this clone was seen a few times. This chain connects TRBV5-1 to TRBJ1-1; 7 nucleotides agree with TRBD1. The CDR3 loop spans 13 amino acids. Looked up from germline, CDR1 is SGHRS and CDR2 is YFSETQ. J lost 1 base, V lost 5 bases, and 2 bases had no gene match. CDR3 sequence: CASRRTGNTEAFF. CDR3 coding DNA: TGCGCCAGCAGACGGACAGGGAACACTGAAGCTTTCTTT.

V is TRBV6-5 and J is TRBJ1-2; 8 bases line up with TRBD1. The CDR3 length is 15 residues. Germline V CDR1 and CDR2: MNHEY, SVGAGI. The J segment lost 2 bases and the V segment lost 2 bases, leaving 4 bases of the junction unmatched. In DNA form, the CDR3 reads TGTGCCAGCAGTTACGGGACAGGCAAAAACTATGGCTACACCTTC. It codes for CASSYGTGKNYGYTF.

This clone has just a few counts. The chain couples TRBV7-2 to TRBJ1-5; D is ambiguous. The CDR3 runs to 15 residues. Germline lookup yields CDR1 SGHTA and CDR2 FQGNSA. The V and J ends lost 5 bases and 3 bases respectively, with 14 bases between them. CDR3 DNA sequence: TGTGCCAGCAGCCCCACTGGACTGAACAATCAGCCCCAGCATTTT. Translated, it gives CASSPTGLNNQPQHF.

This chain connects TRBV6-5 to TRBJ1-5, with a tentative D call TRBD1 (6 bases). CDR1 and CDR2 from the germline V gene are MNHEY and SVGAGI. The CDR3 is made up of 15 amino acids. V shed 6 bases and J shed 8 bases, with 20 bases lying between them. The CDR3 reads CASSTRQDGFKPQHF. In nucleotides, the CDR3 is TGTGCCAGCAGCACCAGACAGGACGGATTTAAGCCCCAGCATTTT.

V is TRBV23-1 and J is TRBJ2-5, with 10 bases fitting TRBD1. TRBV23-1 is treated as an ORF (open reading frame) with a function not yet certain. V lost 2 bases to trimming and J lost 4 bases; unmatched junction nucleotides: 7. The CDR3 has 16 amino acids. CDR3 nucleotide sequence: TGCGCCAGCAGTCAACAGGACAGGGGGTATGTAGAGACCCAGTACTTC. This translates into CASSQQDRGYVETQYF.

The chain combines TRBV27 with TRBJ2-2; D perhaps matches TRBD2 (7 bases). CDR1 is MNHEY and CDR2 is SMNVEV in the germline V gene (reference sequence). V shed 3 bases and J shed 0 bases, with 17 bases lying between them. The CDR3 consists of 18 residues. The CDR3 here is CASSFRGMLAANTGELFF. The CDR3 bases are TGTGCCAGCAGTTTTAGGGGGATGCTAGCGGCGAACACCGGGGAGCTGTTTTTT.

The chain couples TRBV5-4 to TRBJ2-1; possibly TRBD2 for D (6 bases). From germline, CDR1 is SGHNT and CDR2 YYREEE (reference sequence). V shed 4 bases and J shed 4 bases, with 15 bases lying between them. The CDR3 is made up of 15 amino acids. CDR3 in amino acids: CASSQTSSSYNEQFF. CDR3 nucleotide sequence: TGTGCCAGCAGCCAGACTAGTAGCTCATACAATGAGCAGTTCTTC. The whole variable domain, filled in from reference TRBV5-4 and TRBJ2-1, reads ETGVTQSPTHLIKTRGQQVTLRCSSQSGHNTVSWYQQALGQGPQFIFQYYREEENGRGNFPPRFSGLQFPNYSSELNVNALELDDSALYLCASSQTSSSYNEQFFGPGTRLTVL.

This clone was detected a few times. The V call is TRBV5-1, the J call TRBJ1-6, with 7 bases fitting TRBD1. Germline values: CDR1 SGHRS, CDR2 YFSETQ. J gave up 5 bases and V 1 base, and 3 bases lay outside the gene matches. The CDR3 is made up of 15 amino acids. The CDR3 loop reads CASSLRTGDNSPLHF. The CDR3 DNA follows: TGCGCCAGCAGCTTGAGGACAGGAGATAATTCACCCCTCCACTTT.

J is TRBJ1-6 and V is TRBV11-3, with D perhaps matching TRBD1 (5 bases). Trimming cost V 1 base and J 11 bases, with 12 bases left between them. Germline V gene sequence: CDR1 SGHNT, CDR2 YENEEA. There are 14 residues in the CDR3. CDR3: CASSLGGGAAPLHF. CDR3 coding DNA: TGTGCCAGCAGCTTAGGGGGGGGAGCGGCACCCCTCCACTTT.

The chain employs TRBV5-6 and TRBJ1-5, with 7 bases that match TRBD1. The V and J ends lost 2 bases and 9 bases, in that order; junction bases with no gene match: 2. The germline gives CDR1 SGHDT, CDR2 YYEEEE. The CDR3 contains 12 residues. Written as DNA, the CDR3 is TGTGCCAGCAGCTTTCGGACAGGGCCCCAGCATTTT. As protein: CASSFRTGPQHF.

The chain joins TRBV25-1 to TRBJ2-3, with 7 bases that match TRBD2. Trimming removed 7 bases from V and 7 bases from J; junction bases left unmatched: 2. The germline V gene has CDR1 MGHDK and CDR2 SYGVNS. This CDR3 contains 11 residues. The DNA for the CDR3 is TGTGCCAGCACGGGGGGACATACGCAGTATTTT. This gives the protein CASTGGHTQYF.

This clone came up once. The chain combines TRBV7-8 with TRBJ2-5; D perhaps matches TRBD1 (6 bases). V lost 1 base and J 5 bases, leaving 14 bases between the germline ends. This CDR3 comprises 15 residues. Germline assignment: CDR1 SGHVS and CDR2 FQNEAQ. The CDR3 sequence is CASSLESGQRETQYF. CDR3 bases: TGTGCCAGCAGCTTAGAATCGGGACAAAGGGAGACCCAGTACTTC.

The CDR3 sequence is CAWSVRGVTNEKLFF. The CDR3 nucleotides read TGTGCCTGGAGTGTAAGGGGTGTAACTAATGAAAAACTGTTTTTT. V is TRBV30 and J is TRBJ1-4; D perhaps matches TRBD1 (5 bases). This CDR3 region has 15 residues. The germline V and J ends were trimmed by 0 bases and 1 base, with 9 bases remaining between them. Looked up from germline, CDR1 is GTSNPN and CDR2 is SVGIG (reference sequence).

The CDR3 DNA is TGTGCCATCAGCCCAGCGGCCTACGAGCAGTACTTC. Protein sequence: CAISPAAYEQYF. The genes are TRBV10-3 and TRBJ2-7; D is possibly TRBD2 (5 bases). CDR1 and CDR2 from the germline V gene are ENHRY and SYGVKD. The CDR3 is 12 residues long. The ends were cut back, 6 bases at V and 2 bases at J, with 8 bases in the middle.